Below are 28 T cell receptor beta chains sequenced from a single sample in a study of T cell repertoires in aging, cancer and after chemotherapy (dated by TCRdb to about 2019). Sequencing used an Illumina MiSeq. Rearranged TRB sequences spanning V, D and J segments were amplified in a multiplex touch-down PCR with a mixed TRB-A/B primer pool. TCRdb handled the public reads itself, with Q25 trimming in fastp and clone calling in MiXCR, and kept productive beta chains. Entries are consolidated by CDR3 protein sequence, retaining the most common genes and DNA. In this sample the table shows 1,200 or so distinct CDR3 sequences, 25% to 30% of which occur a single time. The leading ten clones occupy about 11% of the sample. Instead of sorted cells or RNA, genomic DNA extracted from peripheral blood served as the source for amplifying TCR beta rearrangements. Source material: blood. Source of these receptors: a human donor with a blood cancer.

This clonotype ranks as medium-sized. In DNA, the CDR3 is TGCGCCAGCAGCTTTGACAGGGCCCCCTACGAGCAGTACTTC. Encoded protein: CASSFDRAPYEQYF. The V and J genes are TRBV5-1 and TRBJ2-7; 7 bases map to TRBD1. With V trimmed by 2 bases and J by 2 bases, 4 bases remained unmatched. The CDR3 contains 14 residues. In germline, CDR1 is SGHRS, CDR2 YFSETQ.

The CDR3 bases are TGTGCCAGCAGTTTATCGGGCAGGGGAAACACCGGGGAGCTGTTTTTT. Amino acids: CASSLSGRGNTGELFF. V is TRBV27 and J is TRBJ2-2, with D possibly matching TRBD1 (6 bases). CDR1 is MNHEY and CDR2 is SMNVEV in the germline V gene (reference sequence). There are 16 residues in the CDR3. Trimming pared 0 bases from V and 2 bases from J, leaving 10 bases between.

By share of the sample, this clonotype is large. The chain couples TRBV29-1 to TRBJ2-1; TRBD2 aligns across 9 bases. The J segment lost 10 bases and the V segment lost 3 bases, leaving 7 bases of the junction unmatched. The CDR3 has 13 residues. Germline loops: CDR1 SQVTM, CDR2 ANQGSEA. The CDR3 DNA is TGCAGCGTTGATCGGCGGGAGGGACGGGAGCAGTTCTTC. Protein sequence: CSVDRREGREQFF.

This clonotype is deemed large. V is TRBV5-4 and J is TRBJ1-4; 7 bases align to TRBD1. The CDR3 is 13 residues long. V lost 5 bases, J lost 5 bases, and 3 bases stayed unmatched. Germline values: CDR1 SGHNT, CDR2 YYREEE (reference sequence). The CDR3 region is CASRGQPNEKLFF. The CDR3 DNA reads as TGTGCCAGCAGGGGACAGCCGAATGAAAAACTGTTTTTT.

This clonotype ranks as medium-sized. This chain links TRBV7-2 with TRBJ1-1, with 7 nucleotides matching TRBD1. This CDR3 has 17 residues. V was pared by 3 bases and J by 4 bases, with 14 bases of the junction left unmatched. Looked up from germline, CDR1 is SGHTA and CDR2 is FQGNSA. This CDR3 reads CASSFDRVIGRGTEAFF. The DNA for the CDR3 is TGTGCCAGCAGCTTTGACAGGGTCATCGGGCGCGGCACTGAAGCTTTCTTT.

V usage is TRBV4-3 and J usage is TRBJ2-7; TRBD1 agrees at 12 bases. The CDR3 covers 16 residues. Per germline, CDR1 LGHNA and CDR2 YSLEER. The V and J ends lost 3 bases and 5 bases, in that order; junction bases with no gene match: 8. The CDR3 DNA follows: TGCGCCAGCAGCCACGGCGGGACAGGGGGCTTCCACGAGCAGTACTTC. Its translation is CASSHGGTGGFHEQYF.

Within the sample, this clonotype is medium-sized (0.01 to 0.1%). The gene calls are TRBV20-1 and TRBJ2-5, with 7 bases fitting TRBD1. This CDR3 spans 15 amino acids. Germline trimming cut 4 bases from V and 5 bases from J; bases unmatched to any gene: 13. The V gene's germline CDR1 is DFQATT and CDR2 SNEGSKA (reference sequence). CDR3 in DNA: TGCAGTGCTACCTCCCTCACAGGGGTTCTGGAGACCCAGTACTTC. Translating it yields CSATSLTGVLETQYF.

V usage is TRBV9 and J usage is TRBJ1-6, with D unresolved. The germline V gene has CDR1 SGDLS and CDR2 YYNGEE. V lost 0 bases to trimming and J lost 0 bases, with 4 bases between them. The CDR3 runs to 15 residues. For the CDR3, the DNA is TGTGCCAGCAGCGTAGGGCACTCCTATAATTCACCCCTCCACTTT. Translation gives CASSVGHSYNSPLHF.

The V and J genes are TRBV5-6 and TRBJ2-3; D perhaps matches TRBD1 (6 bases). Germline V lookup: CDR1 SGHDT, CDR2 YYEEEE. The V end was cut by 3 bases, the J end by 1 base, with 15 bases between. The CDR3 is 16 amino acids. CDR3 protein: CASSSTGNTRTDTQYF. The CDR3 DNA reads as TGTGCCAGCAGCTCGACAGGCAATACTCGCACAGATACGCAGTATTTT.

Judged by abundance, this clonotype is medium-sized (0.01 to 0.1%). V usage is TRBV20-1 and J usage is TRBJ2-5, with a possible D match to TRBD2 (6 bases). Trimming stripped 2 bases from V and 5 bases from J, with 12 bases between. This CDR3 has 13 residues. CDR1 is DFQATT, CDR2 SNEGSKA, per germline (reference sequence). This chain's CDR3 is CSARTTGEETQYF. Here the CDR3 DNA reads TGCAGTGCTAGAACTACGGGGGAGGAGACCCAGTACTTC.

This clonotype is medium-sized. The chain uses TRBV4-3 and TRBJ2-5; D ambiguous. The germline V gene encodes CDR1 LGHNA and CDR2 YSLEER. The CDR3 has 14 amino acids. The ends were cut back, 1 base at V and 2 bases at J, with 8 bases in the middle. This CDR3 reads CASSQVIRQETQYF. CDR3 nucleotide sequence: TGCGCCAGCAGCCAAGTAATCAGGCAAGAGACCCAGTACTTC.

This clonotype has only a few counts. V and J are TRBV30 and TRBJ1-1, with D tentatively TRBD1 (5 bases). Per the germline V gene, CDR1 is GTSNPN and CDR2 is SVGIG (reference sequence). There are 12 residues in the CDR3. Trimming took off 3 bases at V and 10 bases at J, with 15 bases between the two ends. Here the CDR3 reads CAWRGGGGGAFF. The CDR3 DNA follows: TGTGCCTGGAGGGGGGGGGGGGGGGGAGCTTTCTTT.

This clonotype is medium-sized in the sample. The CDR3 loop is CASSLSRGNQPQHF. In nucleotides, the CDR3 is TGTGCCAGCAGTTTATCGAGGGGCAATCAGCCCCAGCATTTT. The chain uses TRBV27 and TRBJ1-5; D gene uncertain. V lost 0 bases to trimming and J lost 2 bases, with 5 bases between them. This CDR3 has 14 residues. Germline loops: CDR1 MNHEY, CDR2 SMNVEV (reference sequence).

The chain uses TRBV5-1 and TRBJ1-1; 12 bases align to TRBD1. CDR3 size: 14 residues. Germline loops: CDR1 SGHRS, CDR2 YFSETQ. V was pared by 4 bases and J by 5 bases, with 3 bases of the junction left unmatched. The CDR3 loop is CASSLGQGATEAFF. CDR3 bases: TGCGCCAGCAGCCTGGGACAGGGGGCAACTGAAGCTTTCTTT.

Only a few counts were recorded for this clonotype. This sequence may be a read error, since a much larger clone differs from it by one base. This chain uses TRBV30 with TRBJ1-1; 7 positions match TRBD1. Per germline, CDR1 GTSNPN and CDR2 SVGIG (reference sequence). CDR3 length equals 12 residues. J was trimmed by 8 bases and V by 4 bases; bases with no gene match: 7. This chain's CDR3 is CAWKGAGGEAFF. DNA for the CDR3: TGTGCCTGGAAGGGGGCGGGGGGGGAAGCTTTCTTT.

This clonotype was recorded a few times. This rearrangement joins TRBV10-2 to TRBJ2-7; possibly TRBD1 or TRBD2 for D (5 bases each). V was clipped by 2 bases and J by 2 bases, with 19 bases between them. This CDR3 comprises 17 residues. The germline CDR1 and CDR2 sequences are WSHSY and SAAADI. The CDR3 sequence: CASSEPGTPRETYEQYF. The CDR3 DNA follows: TGCGCCAGCAGTGAGCCTGGGACCCCGAGGGAGACCTACGAGCAGTACTTC.

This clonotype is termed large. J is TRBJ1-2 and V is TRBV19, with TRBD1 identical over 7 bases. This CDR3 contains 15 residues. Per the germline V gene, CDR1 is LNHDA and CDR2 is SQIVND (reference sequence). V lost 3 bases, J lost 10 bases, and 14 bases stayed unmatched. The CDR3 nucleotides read TGTGCCAGTAGTATCGAAACAGGGGTCGCCACGGACTACACCTTC. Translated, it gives CASSIETGVATDYTF.

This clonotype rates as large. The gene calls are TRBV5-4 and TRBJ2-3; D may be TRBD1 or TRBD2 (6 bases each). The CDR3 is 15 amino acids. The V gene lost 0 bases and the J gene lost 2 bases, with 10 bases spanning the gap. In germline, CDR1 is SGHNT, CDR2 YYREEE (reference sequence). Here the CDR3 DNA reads TGTGCCAGCAGCTTGGCGCGGGGACACACAGATACGCAGTATTTT. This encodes CASSLARGHTDTQYF.

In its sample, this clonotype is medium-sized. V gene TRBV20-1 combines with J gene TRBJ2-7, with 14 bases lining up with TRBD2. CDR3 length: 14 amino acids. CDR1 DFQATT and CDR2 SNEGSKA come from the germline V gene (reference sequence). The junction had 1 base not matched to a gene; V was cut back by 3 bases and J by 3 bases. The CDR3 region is CSARTSGRGYEQYF. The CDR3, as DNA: TGCAGTGCTAGGACTAGCGGGAGGGGCTACGAGCAGTACTTC.

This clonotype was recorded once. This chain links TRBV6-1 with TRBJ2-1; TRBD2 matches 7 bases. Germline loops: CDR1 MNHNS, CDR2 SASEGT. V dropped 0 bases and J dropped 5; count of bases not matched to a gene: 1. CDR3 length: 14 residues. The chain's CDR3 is CASSEAGGDNEQFF. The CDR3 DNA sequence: TGTGCCAGCAGTGAAGCGGGGGGGGACAATGAGCAGTTCTTC.

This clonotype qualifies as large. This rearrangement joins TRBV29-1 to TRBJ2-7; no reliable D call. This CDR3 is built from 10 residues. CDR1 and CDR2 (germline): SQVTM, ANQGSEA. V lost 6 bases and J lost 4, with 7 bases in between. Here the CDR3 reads CSVRDYEQYF. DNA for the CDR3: TGCAGCGTAAGAGATTACGAGCAGTACTTC.

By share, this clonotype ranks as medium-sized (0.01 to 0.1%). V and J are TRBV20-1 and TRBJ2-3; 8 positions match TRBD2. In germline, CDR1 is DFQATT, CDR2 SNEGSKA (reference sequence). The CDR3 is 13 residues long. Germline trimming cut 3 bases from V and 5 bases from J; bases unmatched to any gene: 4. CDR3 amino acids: CSASGRGRDTQYF. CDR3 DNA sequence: TGCAGTGCTAGCGGGAGGGGTAGAGATACGCAGTATTTT.

The CDR3 loop reads CASSLGTVGKSSGNTIYF. CDR3 in DNA: TGTGCCAGCAGTCTCGGGACCGTGGGGAAGAGCTCTGGAAACACCATATATTTT. The rearrangement uses TRBV6-5 and TRBJ1-3; perhaps TRBD1 as D (5 bases). V lost 5 bases and J lost 0, with 20 bases in between. This CDR3 contains 18 residues. The V gene's germline CDR1 is MNHEY and CDR2 SVGAGI.

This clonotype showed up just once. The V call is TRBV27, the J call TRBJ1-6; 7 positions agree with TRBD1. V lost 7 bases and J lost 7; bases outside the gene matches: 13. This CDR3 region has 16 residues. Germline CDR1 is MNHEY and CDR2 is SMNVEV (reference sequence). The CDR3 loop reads CASTDLTTGYNSPLHF. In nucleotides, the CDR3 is TGTGCCAGCACCGATTTAACGACAGGGTACAATTCACCCCTCCACTTT.

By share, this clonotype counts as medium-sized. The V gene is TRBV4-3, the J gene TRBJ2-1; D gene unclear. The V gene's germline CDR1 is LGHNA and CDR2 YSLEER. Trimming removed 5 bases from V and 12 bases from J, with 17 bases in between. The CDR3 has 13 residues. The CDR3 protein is CASSGPSRIRQFF. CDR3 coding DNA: TGCGCCAGCAGCGGCCCCAGTCGGATCCGGCAGTTCTTC.

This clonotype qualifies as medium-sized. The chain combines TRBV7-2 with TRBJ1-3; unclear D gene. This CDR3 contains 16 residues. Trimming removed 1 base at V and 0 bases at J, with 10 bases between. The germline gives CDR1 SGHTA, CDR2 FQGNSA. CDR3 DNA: TGTGCCAGCAGCTTAGAGGGCCGGAACTCTGGAAACACCATATATTTT. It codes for CASSLEGRNSGNTIYF.

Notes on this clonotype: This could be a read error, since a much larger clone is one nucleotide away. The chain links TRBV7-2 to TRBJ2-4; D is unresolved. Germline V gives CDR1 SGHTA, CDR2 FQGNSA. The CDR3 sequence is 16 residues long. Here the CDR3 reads CASSLADPLAKNSQYF. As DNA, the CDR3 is TGTGCCAGCAGCTTAGCTGACCCTTTAGCCAAAAACAGTCAGTACTTC.

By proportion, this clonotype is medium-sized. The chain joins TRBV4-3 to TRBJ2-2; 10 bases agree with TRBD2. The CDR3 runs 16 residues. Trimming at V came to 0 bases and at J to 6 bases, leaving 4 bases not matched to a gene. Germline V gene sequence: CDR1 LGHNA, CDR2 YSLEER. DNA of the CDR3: TGCGCCAGCAGCCAAGAGCCCAGCGGGGGGGCCGGGGAGCTGTTTTTT. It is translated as CASSQEPSGGAGELFF.